A single sample gave rise to the 20 T cell receptor beta chains below, sequenced in a study of blood T cells in healthy people across ages. Together with a sample-barcoded 5' primer, a J-beta primer mix was included in a second PCR lasting roughly 6 to 12 cycles. A single record per CDR3 protein comes from TCRdb applying MiXCR to the 5' RACE reads. The repertoire includes about 800,000 distinct CDR3 sequences, 20% to 30% of them detected once, and more than 3% sits in the top ten. These records were also assigned to another study, of T cells of mothers and their children.

Material for sequencing was blood. The origin of the receptors is a boy younger than 18 in good health.

This clonotype has more than one count but fewer than ten. The chain joins TRBV7-9 to TRBJ2-7; D is ambiguous. This CDR3 is 14 amino acids long. The germline V gene encodes CDR1 SEHNR and CDR2 FQNEAQ (reference sequence). Trimming took 5 bases from V and 6 from J, leaving 17 bases between them. CDR3 loop: CASSETVAGVEQYF. The CDR3 DNA follows: TGTGCCAGCAGCGAAACGGTGGCTGGCGTCGAGCAGTACTTC.

V is TRBV7-2 and J is TRBJ2-7; perhaps TRBD2 as D (5 bases). The CDR3 runs to 14 residues. Germline V gives CDR1 SGHTA, CDR2 FQGNSA. V lost 5 bases to trimming and J lost 7 bases, with 18 bases between them. The CDR3 DNA sequence: TGTGCCAGCAGCCCTACTCAATTAAGGGAGGAGCAGTACTTC. Its translation is CASSPTQLREEQYF.

The chain couples TRBV5-1 to TRBJ1-5; D is undetermined. The V end was cut by 2 bases, the J end by 6 bases, with 15 bases between. The germline V gene encodes CDR1 SGHRS and CDR2 YFSETQ. The CDR3 has 15 amino acids. CDR3 in amino acids: CASSLGGKGFQPQHF. As DNA, the CDR3 is TGCGCCAGCAGCTTAGGCGGGAAAGGTTTTCAGCCCCAGCATTTT.

This chain joins TRBV7-8 and TRBJ2-5; a weak D match, TRBD2 (6 bases). The germline V gene has CDR1 SGHVS and CDR2 FQNEAQ. The CDR3 extends over 15 amino acids. Trimming cost V 1 base and J 2 bases, with 11 bases left between them. As DNA, the CDR3 is TGTGCCAGCAGCTTAGTTCCGGGGGATCAAGAGACCCAGTACTTC. The encoded protein is CASSLVPGDQETQYF.

This clonotype was seen a handful of times. The rearrangement uses TRBV29-1 and TRBJ2-4; 9 bases are shared with TRBD1. This CDR3 is built from 16 residues. CDR1 is SQVTM, CDR2 ANQGSEA, per germline. Trimming removed 0 bases from V and 0 bases from J; junction bases left unmatched: 3. CDR3 bases: TGCAGCGTTGAAGATGGGACAGGGCTAGCCAAAAACATTCAGTACTTC. It translates to CSVEDGTGLAKNIQYF.

The V call is TRBV20-1, the J call TRBJ2-1; a possible D gene is TRBD2 (5 bases). Germline lookup yields CDR1 DFQATT and CDR2 SNEGSKA (reference sequence). CDR3 size: 14 residues. Trimming removed 5 bases at V and 10 bases at J, with 21 bases between. The DNA of the CDR3 is TGCAGTGCTTTTGAGCGCGGGTTTCGGGCCGAGCAGTTCTTC. It yields the protein CSAFERGFRAEQFF.

This chain connects TRBV11-2 to TRBJ2-7, with TRBD2 matching over 8 bases. This CDR3 has 19 residues. Germline lookup yields CDR1 SGHAT and CDR2 FQNNGV. V was pared by 0 bases and J by 1 base, with 14 bases of the junction left unmatched. The CDR3 loop is CASSLDEGPRLALSYEQYF. DNA for the CDR3: TGTGCCAGCAGCTTAGACGAGGGCCCCCGACTAGCGCTATCCTACGAGCAGTACTTC.

This clonotype showed up just a few times. The rearrangement uses TRBV5-1 and TRBJ2-3; the D gene is possibly TRBD1 (5 bases). The ends were cut back, 0 bases at V and 2 bases at J, with 13 bases in the middle. The CDR3 runs 16 residues. CDR1 and CDR2 (germline): SGHRS, YFSETQ. As DNA, the CDR3 is TGCGCCAGCAGCTTGGCCGGCGGACAATACACAGATACGCAGTATTTT. The encoded protein is CASSLAGGQYTDTQYF.

The V call is TRBV12-3 or TRBV12-4, the J call TRBJ2-7; 12 nucleotides align to TRBD2. This CDR3 has 17 residues. After removal of 3 bases from V and 2 bases from J, the junction contained 8 bases not matched to a gene. The CDR3 spells CASSFTLAGGPTYEQYF. CDR3 coding DNA: TGTGCCAGCAGTTTCACCCTAGCGGGAGGGCCGACCTACGAGCAGTACTTC.

Concerning this clonotype itself: No conserved phenylalanine or tryptophan ends this CDR3, so it is likely a read error. The DNA is omitted, as the CDR3 cannot be located on it reliably, and the CDR3 follows TCRdb's listing. CDR3 region: CASSERRLAGFL. V is TRBV2 and J is TRBJ2-3; the table's D call TRBD2 went unverified against the DNA. The CDR3 comprises 12 residues, both ends counted. Per the germline V gene, CDR1 is SNHLY and CDR2 is FYNNEI.

The chain couples TRBV7-6 to TRBJ2-5, with TRBD1 matching over 10 bases. The J call is doubtful: the DNA matches TRBJ2-7 better. Germline V lookup: CDR1 SGHVS, CDR2 FNYEAQ. There are 15 residues in the CDR3. The CDR3 bases are TGTGCCAGCAGCATGACCGGGACAGGGGAATACGAGCAGTACTTC. Amino acid sequence: CASSMTGTGEYEQYF.

This clonotype came up once. The chain has TRBV20-1 and TRBJ2-2; a possible D gene is TRBD1 (6 bases). Germline CDR1 DFQATT, CDR2 SNEGSKA (reference sequence). The V end lost 0 bases, the J end lost 1 base, and 24 bases lay between the germline ends. This CDR3 region has 20 residues. Here the CDR3 DNA reads TGCAGTGCTAGAGATCGGAACCTACGTGCGGGCAGGGGGAACACCGGGGAGCTGTTTTTT. Amino acid sequence: CSARDRNLRAGRGNTGELFF.

The chain couples TRBV29-1 to TRBJ2-1; 9 bases line up with TRBD2. V was pared by 6 bases and J by 3 bases, with 3 bases of the junction left unmatched. The CDR3 contains 13 residues. CDR1 is SQVTM, CDR2 ANQGSEA, per germline. CDR3 nucleotide sequence: TGCAGCGTCGGGACTAGCCGCTACAATGAGCAGTTCTTC. Amino acids: CSVGTSRYNEQFF.

This clonotype showed up many times. The chain is built from TRBV6-2 or TRBV6-3 and TRBJ2-1; D might be TRBD2 (6 bases). The CDR3 consists of 14 residues. Trimming removed 4 bases at V and 7 bases at J, with 14 bases between. Looked up from germline, CDR1 is MNHEY and CDR2 is SVGEGT. For the CDR3, the DNA is TGTGCCAGCAGTTTCCGGGACTCGATTAATGAGCAGTTCTTC. This codes for CASSFRDSINEQFF.

The gene calls are TRBV28 and TRBJ1-2; possible D gene TRBD1, 5 bases. From germline, CDR1 is MDHEN and CDR2 SYDVKM. The CDR3 covers 12 residues. The CDR3 nucleotides are TGTGCAGATTGGGCAGGGAACTATGGCTACACCTTC. Translation gives CADWAGNYGYTF.

The V and J genes are TRBV4-3 and TRBJ1-2, with a possible D match to TRBD1 (5 bases). CDR1 LGHNA and CDR2 YSLEER come from the germline V gene. This CDR3 has 15 amino acids. Trimming cost V 0 bases and J 4 bases, with 12 bases left between them. The CDR3 DNA sequence: TGCGCCAGCAGCCAAGATCCCGGGACGGTCTATGGCTACACCTTC. Its protein product is CASSQDPGTVYGYTF.

The chain recombines TRBV6-2 or TRBV6-3 with TRBJ1-2; D is unclear. Germline loops: CDR1 MNHEY, CDR2 SVGEGT. The CDR3 sequence is 15 residues long. Deletions cut 7 bases from V and 2 bases from J, with 17 bases between. The CDR3 is CASTNSEPVNYGYTF. CDR3 sequence (DNA): TGTGCCAGCACTAACAGCGAGCCGGTCAACTATGGCTACACCTTC.

Remarks on this clonotype: One junction end disagrees with the germline gene, perhaps due to a read error. The CDR3 spells CASSYDRALGNNEQSF. CDR3 sequence (DNA): TGTGCCAGCAGTTACGACCGGGCACTAGGGAACAATGAGCAGTCCTTC. This chain uses TRBV6-5 with TRBJ2-1; TRBD2 might be the D (5 bases). CDR3 size: 16 residues. Germline CDR1 and CDR2: MNHEY and SVGAGI.

This clonotype has just a few counts. The gene calls are TRBV29-1 and TRBJ2-5, with 16 bases fitting TRBD2. Germline assignment: CDR1 SQVTM and CDR2 ANQGSEA. The V and J ends lost 7 bases and 5 bases, in that order; junction bases with no gene match: 10. The CDR3 is made up of 16 amino acids. CDR3 loop: CSGMGLAGGPAETQYF. DNA for the CDR3: TGCAGCGGTATGGGACTAGCGGGAGGGCCTGCGGAGACCCAGTACTTC. Full variable domain (missing parts from reference TRBV29-1 and TRBJ2-5): SAVISQKPSRDICQRGTSLTIQCQVDSQVTMMFWYRQQPGQSLTLIATANQGSEATYESGFVIDKFPISRPNLTFSTLTVSNMSPEDSSIYLCSGMGLAGGPAETQYFGPGTRLLVL.

This chain connects TRBV15 to TRBJ2-5, with no clear D. V lost 3 bases and J lost 5, with 10 bases in between. The CDR3 covers 13 residues. Germline CDR1 reads LNHNV; CDR2 reads YYDKDF (reference sequence). In nucleotides, the CDR3 is TGTGCCACCAGCAGGGGAAGATGGGAGACCCAGTACTTC. This gives the protein CATSRGRWETQYF. Combining the CDR3 with reference TRBV15 and TRBJ2-5 gives the whole variable domain DAMVIQNPRYQVTQFGKPVTLSCSQTLNHNVMYWYQQKSSQAPKLLFHYYDKDFNNEADTPDNFQSRRPNTSFCFLDIRSPGLGDTAMYLCATSRGRWETQYFGPGTRLLVL.